This is a list of T cell receptor beta chains from one sample in a study of blood T cell repertoires in COVID-19. The protocol was immunoSEQ multiplex PCR, while the TCRdb copy is restricted to in-frame clones and leaves out a portion. The sample lists about 240,000 clones, about 83% occurring once. Sequencing used PBMCs or T cells enriched from blood (not recorded which). The receptors stem from a middle-aged woman who had been exposed to COVID-19. Both conserved end residues are part of each CDR3. The D gene is left open where the match is weak. For some rows the clone size is stated as once, few or many, or as a class when expanded; others skip it.

TRBJ2-5	TRBV5-1	NA	NA	CASSLYDNQETQYF	TGCGCCAGCAGCTTGTACGACAACCAAGAGACCCAGTACTTC
TRBJ2-6	TRBV28	NA	NA	CASSFSGSGANVLTF	TGTGCCAGCAGTTTCTCGGGCTCTGGGGCCAACGTCCTGACTTTC
TRBJ2-7	TRBV28	NA	TRBD1	CASSRPGQGSYEQYF	TGTGCCAGCAGTCGTCCGGGACAGGGGAGCTACGAGCAGTACTTC
TRBJ2-7	TRBV30	NA	NA	CAWSPQVSEQYF	TGTGCCTGGAGCCCACAGGTAAGCGAGCAGTACTTC
TRBJ1-3	TRBV7-9	NA	NA	CASSWGAGNTIYF	TGTGCCAGCAGCTGGGGGGCTGGAAACACCATATATTTT
TRBJ1-5	TRBV10-3	NA	NA	CAISESGFNQPQHF	TGTGCCATCAGTGAGTCCGGGTTTAATCAGCCCCAGCATTTT
TRBJ1-5	TRBV6-5	NA	NA	CASSYSGQLNQPQHF	TGTGCCAGCAGTTACTCTGGACAGCTTAATCAGCCCCAGCATTTT
TRBJ1-6	TRBV19	NA	NA	CASSMRPHLNSPLHF	TGTGCCAGTAGTATGCGGCCCCACCTGAATTCACCCCTCCACTTT
TRBJ2-3	TRBV5-1	NA	TRBD2	CASSLARGSGGLGDTQYF	TGCGCCAGCAGCTTGGCCAGGGGTAGCGGGGGACTGGGAGATACGCAGTATTTT
TRBJ1-4	TRBV28	once	TRBD1	CASTGTGHATNEKLFF	TGTGCCAGCACCGGGACAGGACATGCAACTAATGAAAAACTGTTTTTT
TRBJ1-5	TRBV5-1	NA	NA	CASSLEGGNQPQHF	TGCGCCAGCAGCTTGGAAGGGGGAAATCAGCCCCAGCATTTT
TRBJ2-7	TRBV7-9	NA	NA	CASSYRTPVEDEQYF	TGTGCCAGCAGCTACCGGACCCCGGTGGAGGACGAGCAGTACTTC
TRBJ2-7	TRBV9	NA	NA	CASSVEEGSPYEQYF	TGTGCCAGCAGCGTAGAGGAGGGTAGCCCCTACGAGCAGTACTTC
TRBJ2-2	TRBV30	few	NA	CAWRPVGQNTGELFF	TGTGCCTGGAGACCTGTGGGACAGAACACCGGGGAGCTGTTTTTT
TRBJ1-1	TRBV19	once	NA	CASSIDGQQNTEAFF	TGTGCCAGTAGTATAGACGGACAGCAGAACACTGAAGCTTTCTTT
TRBJ1-2	TRBV13	NA	NA	CASSLGRAGDGYTF	TGTGCCAGCAGCTTAGGCCGGGCAGGGGATGGCTACACCTTC
TRBJ1-4	TRBV28	NA	NA	CASSMTEPLEKLFF	TGTGCCAGCAGTATGACAGAGCCTCTTGAAAAACTGTTTTTT
TRBJ1-3	TRBV7-3	NA	TRBD1	CASSPTGGSGNTIYF	TGTGCCAGCAGCCCGACAGGGGGTTCTGGAAACACCATATATTTT
TRBJ1-6	TRBV6-5	NA	NA	CASSYLRESPLHF	TGTGCCAGCAGTTACCTGAGGGAGTCACCCCTCCACTTT
TRBJ1-2	TRBV27	NA	NA	CASSSWGRSEYGYTF	TGTGCCAGCAGTTCCTGGGGCCGCTCCGAATATGGCTACACCTTC
TRBJ2-1	TRBV10-3	NA	TRBD2	CALSGGAVDEQFF	TGTGCCCTTAGCGGGGGGGCCGTCGATGAGCAGTTCTTC
TRBJ1-2	TRBV2	NA	TRBD1	CASRGQGLPLVSHGYTF	TGTGCCAGCAGAGGACAGGGGCTACCTCTAGTGTCCCATGGCTACACCTTC
TRBJ1-2	TRBV28	NA	NA	CASSSPGYGYTF	TGTGCCAGCAGTTCACCCGGCTATGGCTACACCTTC
TRBJ1-1	TRBV3-1/TRBV3-2	NA	TRBD1	CASSGQGNTEAFF	TGTGCCAGCAGCGGACAGGGCAACACTGAAGCTTTCTTT
TRBJ1-1	TRBV28	NA	TRBD1	CASSLGAGGTEAFF	TGTGCCAGCAGTTTAGGGGCAGGGGGGACTGAAGCTTTCTTT
TRBJ2-3	TRBV5-6	NA	TRBD2	CASSQGTSNTQYF	TGTGCCAGCAGCCAGGGGACTAGCAATACGCAGTATTTT
TRBJ1-4	TRBV6-1	NA	TRBD1	CASSESRGHDEKLFF	TGTGCCAGCAGTGAGAGCAGGGGGCACGATGAAAAACTGTTTTTT
TRBJ2-3	TRBV9	NA	NA	CASSVDETFRAQYF	TGTGCCAGCAGCGTAGATGAGACCTTTCGGGCGCAGTATTTT
TRBJ2-7	TRBV7-2	few	NA	CASSTMVGAPRSREQYF	TGTGCCAGCAGCACCATGGTGGGGGCGCCCCGGTCTCGCGAGCAGTACTTC
TRBJ2-1	TRBV29-1	few	NA	CSVDHPEQFF	TGCAGCGTTGACCATCCAGAGCAGTTCTTC
TRBJ2-3	TRBV4-3	NA	TRBD2	CASSRITGLAGLDTQYF	TGCGCCAGCAGCCGCATTACGGGACTAGCGGGACTGGATACGCAGTATTTT
TRBJ2-1	TRBV5-4	NA	TRBD1	CASSLVYGQVYNEQFF	TGTGCCAGCAGCTTGGTCTACGGACAGGTATACAATGAGCAGTTCTTC
TRBJ2-5	TRBV5-1	NA	NA	CASSKGGAGETQYF	TGCGCCAGCAGCAAAGGGGGGGCCGGAGAGACCCAGTACTTC
TRBJ2-2	TRBV7-9	NA	TRBD1	CASSTRQGTTGELFF	TGTGCCAGCAGCACCCGACAGGGAACCACCGGGGAGCTGTTTTTT
TRBJ1-6	TRBV7-9	NA	NA	CAVPWEGDFISPLHF	TGTGCAGTACCATGGGAGGGGGATTTTATTTCACCCCTCCACTTT
TRBJ1-2	TRBV5-4	NA	NA	CASSSSRGRAQANYGYTF	TGTGCCAGCAGCTCGTCTAGGGGCAGGGCCCAAGCTAACTATGGCTACACCTTC
TRBJ2-2	TRBV4-2	NA	NA	CASSQGVITNTGELFF	TGTGCCAGCAGCCAAGGAGTCATAACGAACACCGGGGAGCTGTTTTTT
TRBJ2-7	TRBV7-9	NA	TRBD1	CASSFRTGGRDEQYF	TGTGCCAGCAGCTTCAGGACAGGGGGCAGAGACGAGCAGTACTTC
TRBJ2-3	TRBV15	NA	TRBD2	CATSRRLADDTQYF	TGTGCCACCAGCAGGCGCCTAGCGGACGATACGCAGTATTTT
TRBJ2-7	TRBV7-2	NA	NA	CASTESSGSYEQYF	TGTGCCAGCACTGAGAGCAGCGGCTCCTACGAGCAGTACTTC
TRBJ2-3	TRBV15	once	TRBD1	CATSPDRGADTQYF	TGTGCCACCAGCCCTGACAGGGGGGCAGATACGCAGTATTTT
TRBJ1-6	TRBV3-1/TRBV3-2	few	NA	CASSQETGYNSPLHF	TGTGCCAGCAGCCAAGAGACAGGTTATAATTCACCCCTCCACTTT
TRBJ2-5	TRBV2	NA	TRBD2	CASSEMGGGQETQYF	TGTGCCAGCAGTGAGATGGGCGGGGGGCAAGAGACCCAGTACTTC
TRBJ2-2	TRBV6-5	NA	NA	CASSSQGPGELFF	TGTGCCAGCAGTTCACAGGGACCCGGGGAGCTGTTTTTT
TRBJ2-1	TRBV15	few	NA	CATSRSGASYNEQFF	TGTGCCACCAGCAGGTCAGGGGCTTCCTACAATGAGCAGTTCTTC
TRBJ2-7	TRBV7-2	NA	TRBD2	CASSQKTSGGPSYEQYF	TGTGCCAGCAGCCAAAAGACTAGCGGGGGGCCTTCCTACGAGCAGTACTTC
TRBJ1-3	TRBV24-1	NA	NA	CATSGRTEEDTIYF	TGTGCCACCAGTGGCAGGACAGAGGAGGACACCATATATTTT
TRBJ2-7	TRBV13	once	NA	CANSSHSYEQYF	TGTGCCAACAGCTCCCACAGCTACGAGCAGTACTTC
TRBJ1-2	TRBV19	NA	NA	CASSILGSSNYGYTF	TGTGCCAGTAGTATTTTGGGCTCTTCGAACTATGGCTACACCTTC